This T cell receptor beta chain was obtained from a study of regulatory T cells in long-lasting Graves disease. In building TCR beta libraries, iRepertoire HTBI primers were used together with Arm-PCR of CDR3 regions. TCRdb used MiXCR to reprocess the multiplex PCR reads, holding one entry per CDR3 protein. In the table there are roughly 400,000 distinct CDR3 sequences, 15% of which are singletons. Time point denoted: newly diagnosed GD, antithyroid drugs for less than 3 months. Generation of the TCR library employed RNA extracted from PBMCs. This clonotype was seen ten or more times. This sample was shared with a second study, whose subject was T cells in Graves' hyperthyroidism and ophthalmopathy. From that study: Graves' hyperthyroidism without ophthalmopathy progression within 18 months was termed stable. TCR CDR3 underwent first-round RT-PCR with the HTBI primer set.

This clonotype was sampled from a woman aged 40-49 years with Graves disease. Source: peripheral blood mononuclear cells (PBMCs), taken at new diagnosis, from a patient treated with antithyroid drugs.

Here the CDR3 DNA reads TGTGCCAGCAGTAGGCGATGGACAGATACGCAGTATTTT. Translation: CASSRRWTDTQYF. The chain joins TRBV27 to TRBJ2-3; D ambiguous. This CDR3 comprises 13 residues. V lost 5 bases and J lost 3, with 9 bases in between. CDR1 is MNHEY and CDR2 is SMNVEV in the germline V gene (reference sequence).